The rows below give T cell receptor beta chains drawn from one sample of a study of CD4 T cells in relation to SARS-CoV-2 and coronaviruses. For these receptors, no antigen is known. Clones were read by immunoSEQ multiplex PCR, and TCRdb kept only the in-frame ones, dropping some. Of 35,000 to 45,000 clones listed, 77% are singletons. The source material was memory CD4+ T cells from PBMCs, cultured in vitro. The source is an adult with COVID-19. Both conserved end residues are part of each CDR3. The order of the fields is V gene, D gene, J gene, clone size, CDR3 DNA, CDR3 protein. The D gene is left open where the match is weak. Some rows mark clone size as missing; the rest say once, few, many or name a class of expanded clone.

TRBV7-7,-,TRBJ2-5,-,TGTGCCAGCAGCTTAGCAGGGTCCCAAGAGACCCAGTACTTC,CASSLAGSQETQYF
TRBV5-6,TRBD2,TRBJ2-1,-,TGTGCCAGCAGCTTGGGGGCCACTAGCGGGTACAATGAGCAGTTCTTC,CASSLGATSGYNEQFF
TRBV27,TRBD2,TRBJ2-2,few,TGTGCCAGCAGTCCACTAACCGGGACTAGCGGAGCCGGGGAGCTGTTTTTT,CASSPLTGTSGAGELFF
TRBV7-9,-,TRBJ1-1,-,TGTGCCAGCAGCACCTCGGGGCGCACTGAAGCTTTCTTT,CASSTSGRTEAFF
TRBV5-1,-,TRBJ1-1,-,TGCGCCAGCAGCCACGACAGCTTTGGAACTGAAGCTTTCTTT,CASSHDSFGTEAFF
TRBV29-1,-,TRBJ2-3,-,TGCAGCGTTACTTGGGGGAGGCGGAGCACAGATACGCAGTATTTT,CSVTWGRRSTDTQYF
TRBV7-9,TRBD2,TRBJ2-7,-,TGTGCCAGCAGTTCAGCACCGGGACTAGCGTACTTC,CASSSAPGLAYF
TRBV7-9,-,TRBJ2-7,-,TGTGCCAGCAGCCCGGATGGATACGAGCAGTACTTC,CASSPDGYEQYF
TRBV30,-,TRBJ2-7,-,TGTGCCTGGGGCCAGGGGCTCTACGAGCAGTACTTC,CAWGQGLYEQYF
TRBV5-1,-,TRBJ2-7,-,TGCGCCAGCAGCGTCACAGGGAACGAGCAGTACTTC,CASSVTGNEQYF
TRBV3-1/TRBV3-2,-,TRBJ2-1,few,TGTGCCAGCAGCCTAAGACCCCGGCGGAGCTCCTACAATGAGCAGTTCTTC,CASSLRPRRSSYNEQFF